This T cell receptor beta chain was recovered during a study of shared T cell receptors in the human thymus. Germline trimming cut 2 bases from V and 8 bases from J; bases unmatched to any gene: 8. In germline, CDR1 is LGHNA, CDR2 YSLEER. The CDR3 runs 17 residues. TCRdb's table, derived via immunoSEQ multiplex PCR, lists solely in-frame clones and lacks some. Seen here are approximately 580,000 clones, around 82% observed once, and the top ten hold roughly 0.013%. These data were likewise used in another study, on human thymus T cells. That publication notes: Healthy Finnish infants having corrective surgery for congenital heart defects served as donors. Obtained as resections during corrective heart surgery, the thymus tissue was then studied. Both thymic and peripheral blood repertoires showed apparently biased V and J usage. Highly overlapping thymic repertoires among unrelated individuals were reported in related research.

The specimen was thymocytes. This clonotype originated in a boy less than two years old with a congenital heart defect. The chain recombines TRBV4-3 with TRBJ2-3, with 15 bases aligning to TRBD2. The CDR3, as DNA: TGCGCCAGCAGCCAAAAGGGACTAGCGGGAGGCCTCGGTACGCAGTATTTT. This sequence encodes CASSQKGLAGGLGTQYF.